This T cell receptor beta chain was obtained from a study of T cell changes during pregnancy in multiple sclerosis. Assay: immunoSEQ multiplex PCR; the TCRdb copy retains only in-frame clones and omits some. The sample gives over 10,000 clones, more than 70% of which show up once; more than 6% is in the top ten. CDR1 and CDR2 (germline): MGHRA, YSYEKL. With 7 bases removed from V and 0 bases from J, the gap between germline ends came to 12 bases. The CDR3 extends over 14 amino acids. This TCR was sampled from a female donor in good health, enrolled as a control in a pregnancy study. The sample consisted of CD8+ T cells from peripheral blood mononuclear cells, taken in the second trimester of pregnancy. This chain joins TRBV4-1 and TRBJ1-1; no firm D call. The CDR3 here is CASMEGSMNTEAFF. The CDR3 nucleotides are TGCGCCAGCATGGAGGGATCAATGAACACTGAAGCTTTCTTT.